Presented here are 30 T cell receptor beta chains from one specimen sequenced in a study of blood T cell repertoires in COVID-19. Some clones are missing from TCRdb's copy, which holds only in-frame ones; the method was immunoSEQ multiplex PCR. The sample comprises nearly 350,000 clones, under 95% of which are singletons, and 2.5% to 4% rests with the top ten. Sequencing was carried out using peripheral blood. These receptors all stem from a woman aged 18-35 years who had recovered from COVID-19.

The chain couples TRBV18 to TRBJ1-1; D ambiguous. Germline V lookup: CDR1 KGHSH, CDR2 LQKENI. The V end was cut by 3 bases, the J end by 2 bases, with 7 bases between. There are 13 residues in the CDR3. The DNA for the CDR3 is TGTGCCAGCTCACCCGTAACTAACACTGAAGCTTTCTTT. This codes for CASSPVTNTEAFF.

CDR3 region: CASSSGSGYSYNEQFF. In nucleotides, the CDR3 is TGTGCCAGTAGTAGCGGGAGTGGGTACTCCTACAATGAGCAGTTCTTC. The chain joins TRBV19 to TRBJ2-1, with 7 bases aligning to TRBD2. V shed 4 bases, J shed 0 bases, and the junction held 6 bases outside the gene matches. This CDR3 is 16 amino acids long. Germline CDR1 and CDR2: LNHDA and SQIVND (reference sequence).

This chain joins TRBV9 and TRBJ1-1, with a weak D call TRBD1 (5 bases). Germline lookup yields CDR1 SGDLS and CDR2 YYNGEE. V was trimmed by 4 bases and J by 6 bases, leaving 25 bases between them. The CDR3 length is 17 residues. For the CDR3, the DNA is TGTGCCAGCAGCAGGGTGGGGGGATCGGCCTGGCACTCTGAAGCTTTCTTT. Amino acids: CASSRVGGSAWHSEAFF.

This chain joins TRBV6-2 or TRBV6-3 and TRBJ2-1; D call uncertain. Germline V lookup: CDR1 MNHEY, CDR2 SVGEGT. The CDR3 consists of 15 residues. Trimming took 2 bases from V and 5 from J, leaving 13 bases between them. Here the CDR3 reads CASSYGLLLNNEQFF. In DNA form, the CDR3 reads TGTGCCAGCAGTTACGGCCTTTTGCTTAACAATGAGCAGTTCTTC.

A word on this clone: At one end, the junction sequence differs from germline, possibly due to a read error. The chain combines TRBV12-3 or TRBV12-4 with TRBJ2-5, with 9 nucleotides matching TRBD2. The CDR3 length is 13 residues. CDR3 DNA: TGTGCCAGCAGTCTAGCGGGACTAGAGACCCAGTACTTC. This encodes CASSLAGLETQYF.

The chain is built from TRBV30 and TRBJ2-5, with 8 bases matching TRBD2. The CDR3 sequence is 15 residues long. Germline-derived CDR1 and CDR2 are GTSNPN and SVGIG (reference sequence). Trimming cost V 2 bases and J 4 bases; bases outside gene matches: 9. This chain's CDR3 is CAWSLGTRGGETQYF. Written as DNA, the CDR3 is TGTGCCTGGAGTCTAGGGACTAGAGGGGGAGAGACCCAGTACTTC.

V gene TRBV7-2 combines with J gene TRBJ1-1; D not certain. In germline, CDR1 is SGHTA, CDR2 FQGNSA. Trimming pared 8 bases from V and 5 bases from J, leaving 21 bases between. The CDR3 has 15 amino acids. The CDR3 protein is CASGPWKRTGTEAFF. The CDR3 DNA is TGTGCCAGCGGGCCTTGGAAACGGACGGGGACTGAAGCTTTCTTT.

As regards this clone: Other DNA sequences of this sample code for an identical CDR3. This chain links TRBV3-1 (or the pseudogene TRBV3-2) with TRBJ1-1; possible D gene TRBD1, 5 bases. This CDR3 is built from 14 residues. V lost 1 base and J lost 4, with 10 bases in between. The V gene's germline CDR1 is LGHDT and CDR2 YNNKEL (reference sequence). Here the CDR3 DNA reads TGTGCCAGCAGCCAAGGGGGCGTAGGCACTGAAGCTTTCTTT. Translated, it gives CASSQGGVGTEAFF.

The V gene is TRBV5-5, the J gene TRBJ1-2, with 7 bases aligning to TRBD1. Trimming removed 2 bases from V and 7 bases from J; junction bases left unmatched: 8. Germline CDR1 SGHKS, CDR2 YYEKEE (reference sequence). The CDR3 runs to 14 residues. The CDR3 region has the DNA TGTGCCAGCAGCTTATCAGGGGGAGGCTTTGGCTACACCTTC. It translates to CASSLSGGGFGYTF.

This chain joins TRBV5-1 and TRBJ2-1; the match to TRBD2 covers 14 bases. The CDR3 length is 19 residues. V shed 0 bases and J 1 base; nucleotides not matched to a gene: 6. Per the germline V gene, CDR1 is SGHRS and CDR2 is YFSETQ. The CDR3 protein is CASSLGRTSGRLSYNEQFF. DNA of the CDR3: TGCGCCAGCAGCTTGGGGAGGACTAGCGGGAGGCTATCCTACAATGAGCAGTTCTTC. The full variable domain, completed using reference TRBV5-1 and TRBJ2-1, is KAGVTQTPRYLIKTRGQQVTLSCSPISGHRSVSWYQQTPGQGLQFLFEYFSETQRNKGNFPGRFSGRQFSNSRSEMNVSTLELGDSALYLCASSLGRTSGRLSYNEQFFGPGTRLTVL.

This rearrangement joins TRBV11-3 to TRBJ2-1; the D gene is possibly TRBD2 (5 bases). Germline CDR1 and CDR2: SGHNT and YENEEA. This CDR3 is built from 10 residues. Trimming left V 6 bases short and J 9 bases short, with 6 bases between. CDR3 protein: CASSGGEQFF. CDR3 sequence (DNA): TGTGCCAGCAGTGGAGGTGAGCAGTTCTTC.

The V gene is TRBV11-2, the J gene TRBJ2-5; the D gene is possibly TRBD1 (5 bases). In germline, CDR1 is SGHAT, CDR2 FQNNGV. The CDR3 runs 14 residues. V was trimmed by 3 bases and J by 5 bases, leaving 13 bases between them. The CDR3 spells CASSFRGLAETQYF. DNA for the CDR3: TGTGCCAGCAGCTTTAGGGGCTTGGCGGAGACCCAGTACTTC.

The chain combines TRBV9 with TRBJ1-4, with D tentatively TRBD1 (5 bases). Trimming pared 4 bases from V and 7 bases from J, leaving 17 bases between. Germline loops: CDR1 SGDLS, CDR2 YYNGEE. CDR3 length: 15 amino acids. The CDR3 loop is CASSPPGGVGEKLFF. CDR3 DNA sequence: TGTGCCAGCAGCCCGCCGGGAGGGGTCGGTGAAAAACTGTTTTTT.

The chain couples TRBV6-2 or TRBV6-3 to TRBJ1-2, with D unclear. In germline, CDR1 is MNHEY, CDR2 SVGEGT. The V gene lost 2 bases and the J gene lost 3 bases, with 7 bases spanning the gap. The CDR3 extends over 13 amino acids. The CDR3 protein is CASSYGVDYGYTF. Here the CDR3 DNA reads TGTGCCAGCAGTTACGGAGTTGACTATGGCTACACCTTC.

This clone was seen once. V and J are TRBV15 and TRBJ2-2, with 9 bases identical to TRBD1. J gave up 5 bases and V 0 bases, and 10 bases lay outside the gene matches. The CDR3 extends over 18 amino acids. Germline V lookup: CDR1 LNHNV, CDR2 YYDKDF (reference sequence). The chain's CDR3 is CATSRDLQGAIRTGELFF. In DNA, the CDR3 is TGTGCCACCAGCAGAGACTTACAGGGGGCGATAAGAACCGGGGAGCTGTTTTTT.

J is TRBJ2-3 and V is TRBV11-3; TRBD2 agrees at 12 bases. Per germline, CDR1 SGHNT and CDR2 YENEEA. After removal of 1 base from V and 5 bases from J, the junction contained 4 bases not matched to a gene. The CDR3 runs 16 residues. This CDR3 is CASSLALAGGGDTQYF. CDR3 sequence (DNA): TGTGCCAGCAGCTTAGCACTAGCGGGAGGTGGAGATACGCAGTATTTT.

The chain combines TRBV12-5 with TRBJ2-1; the D gene is possibly TRBD1 (6 bases). CDR1 is LGHNT, CDR2 FRNRAP, per germline. The CDR3 spans 16 residues. V was pared by 1 base and J by 3 bases, with 13 bases between. CDR3 sequence: CASGLDRVQLYNEQFF. The CDR3 DNA is TGTGCTAGTGGTTTGGACAGGGTACAACTCTACAATGAGCAGTTCTTC.

The V call is TRBV2, the J call TRBJ2-2, with D possibly TRBD1 on 5 matching bases. Germline values: CDR1 SNHLY, CDR2 FYNNEI. The CDR3 spans 14 residues. The V end was cut by 7 bases, the J end by 1 base, with 10 bases between. The CDR3 sequence is CASKGNRNTGELFF. CDR3 bases: TGTGCCAGCAAGGGGAATAGGAACACCGGGGAGCTGTTTTTT.

The chain employs TRBV30 and TRBJ2-7; 10 bases are shared with TRBD1. Per germline, CDR1 GTSNPN and CDR2 SVGIG (reference sequence). This CDR3 is built from 13 residues. Germline trimming cut 5 bases from V and 1 base from J; bases unmatched to any gene: 2. CDR3 amino acids: CAWGTGVSYEQYV. The CDR3 region has the DNA TGTGCCTGGGGGACAGGGGTATCCTACGAGCAGTACGTC.

The chain carries TRBV21-1 and TRBJ2-5; the D call TRBD1 from the table was never checked on the DNA. TRBV21-1 is reported as a pseudogene. This CDR3 is 16 amino acids long. CDR3 region: CASSPRDRLFQETQYF. In DNA form, the CDR3 reads TGTGCCAGCAGCCCGCGGGACAGACTTTTCCAAGAGACCCAGTACTTC.

The chain carries TRBV4-3 and TRBJ1-6; no reliable D call. Germline V CDR1 and CDR2: LGHNA, YSLEER. The V end lost 0 bases, the J end lost 4 bases, and 10 bases lay between the germline ends. The length of the CDR3 is 16 residues. The DNA of the CDR3 is TGCGCCAGCAGCCAAGATCATAAGAGATATAATTCACCCCTCCACTTT. This translates into CASSQDHKRYNSPLHF.

The V gene is TRBV28, the J gene TRBJ2-5; 10 positions agree with TRBD2. The trim removed 5 bases at V and 10 bases at J, leaving 10 bases unmatched. The CDR3 sequence is 14 residues long. CDR1 MDHEN and CDR2 SYDVKM come from the germline V gene. The CDR3 loop reads CASSGTSAPVNQYF. The CDR3 coding sequence is TGTGCCAGCAGTGGGACTAGCGCCCCCGTTAACCAGTACTTC.

The J gene is TRBJ2-3, the V gene TRBV5-1, with TRBD2 matching over 9 bases. The germline V gene has CDR1 SGHRS and CDR2 YFSETQ. The junction had 19 bases not matched to a gene; V was cut back by 4 bases and J by 1 base. This CDR3 region has 20 residues. The CDR3 DNA follows: TGCGCCAGCAGCCCATCGCGACTAGCGGCCCCACCTTACCGCACAGATACGCAGTATTTT. Protein: CASSPSRLAAPPYRTDTQYF. The full variable domain, in which reference TRBV5-1 and TRBJ2-3 provide the parts outside the CDR3, is KAGVTQTPRYLIKTRGQQVTLSCSPISGHRSVSWYQQTPGQGLQFLFEYFSETQRNKGNFPGRFSGRQFSNSRSEMNVSTLELGDSALYLCASSPSRLAAPPYRTDTQYFGPGTRLTVL.

This sequence joins TRBV7-9 and TRBJ2-5, with a weak D call TRBD1 (5 bases). Germline lookup yields CDR1 SEHNR and CDR2 FQNEAQ (reference sequence). The CDR3 loop spans 16 amino acids. The ends were cut back, 2 bases at V and 5 bases at J, with 18 bases in the middle. The DNA of the CDR3 is TGTGCCAGCAGCTTAAATCGGAGACAGCTCCCGGAGACCCAGTACTTC. Translation: CASSLNRRQLPETQYF.

The CDR3 sequence is CASSWYNNNEQFF. In DNA, the CDR3 is TGTGCCAGCAGTTGGTACAACAACAATGAGCAGTTCTTC. The J gene is TRBJ2-1, the V gene TRBV12-3 or TRBV12-4; D not resolved. The CDR3 totals 13 residues. Trimming shortened V by 4 bases and J by 5 bases, and 9 bases separated the two germline ends.

The chain joins TRBV9 to TRBJ2-3; TRBD1 matches at 7 bases. CDR3 length: 14 residues. Unmatched junction bases numbered 6, after V lost 3 bases and J lost 5 bases. CDR1 is SGDLS and CDR2 is YYNGEE in the germline V gene. Written as DNA, the CDR3 is TGTGCCAGCAGCGCGAGGGGACAGATAGATACGCAGTATTTT. As protein: CASSARGQIDTQYF.

This clone has a single count. The rearrangement uses TRBV24-1 and TRBJ2-1, with TRBD1 as a possible D gene (7 bases). Trimming cost V 2 bases and J 3 bases, with 19 bases left between them. Germline CDR1 reads KGHDR; CDR2 reads SFDVKD. The CDR3 is 18 residues long. The CDR3, as DNA: TGTGCCACCAGTGATTCCAGGGGGTCGGGGGCATACTACAATGAGCAGTTCTTC. Translating gives CATSDSRGSGAYYNEQFF.

The chain has TRBV3-1 (or the pseudogene TRBV3-2) and TRBJ2-7, with D perhaps matching TRBD2 (6 bases). Trimming took off 0 bases at V and 3 bases at J, with 15 bases between the two ends. Germline-derived CDR1 and CDR2 are LGHDT and YNNKEL (reference sequence). The CDR3 is 16 amino acids. CDR3 DNA sequence: TGTGCCAGCAGCCAAGAGGATAGCGGACCCCACTACGAGCAGTACGTC. Translating it yields CASSQEDSGPHYEQYV.

This chain links TRBV19 with TRBJ2-3, with TRBD2 matching 9 bases. Germline V gene lookup returns CDR1 LNHDA and CDR2 SQIVND (reference sequence). The CDR3 consists of 15 residues. The trim removed 5 bases at V and 3 bases at J, leaving 6 bases unmatched. CDR3 sequence reads: CASSVSGSRTDTQYF. For the CDR3, the DNA is TGTGCCAGTAGTGTTAGCGGGAGTAGGACAGATACGCAGTATTTT.

The chain is built from TRBV5-6 and TRBJ2-2, with D hard to call. Trimming cost V 5 bases and J 4 bases, with 12 bases left between them. The germline V gene has CDR1 SGHDT and CDR2 YYEEEE. CDR3 size: 14 residues. CDR3 loop: CASRRSPFTGELFF. The CDR3 nucleotides read TGTGCCAGCAGGAGGAGTCCATTCACCGGGGAGCTGTTTTTT.